This T cell receptor (beta chain) was recovered during a study of shared clonotypes between healthy human individuals. Germline V CDR1 and CDR2: MNHEY, SMNVEV (reference sequence). This CDR3 has 15 amino acids. Trimming shortened V by 8 bases and J by 0 bases, and 14 bases separated the two germline ends. Assay: immunoSEQ multiplex PCR; the TCRdb copy retains only in-frame clones and omits some. This table has hundreds of thousands of clones, around 72% appearing once. The receptor comes from a woman in her twenties or thirties in good health. The V gene is TRBV27, the J gene TRBJ1-3; D is ambiguous. The sequenced material came from memory CD4+ T cells sorted from blood. Regarding subset: CD45RA-negative fraction. CDR3 nucleotides: TGTGCCAGCGCCCTCGGATTTGGCTCTGGAAACACCATATATTTT. This encodes CASALGFGSGNTIYF.